This entry concerns a single T cell receptor (beta chain). Its antigen remains unknown. The data belong to a study of OX40 agonist ivuxolimab in advanced cancers. About the study: Every 2 weeks, ivuxolimab was infused into the patients intravenously at between 0.01 and 10 mg/kg. At just under 85% male, the cohort had a mean age of approximately 64 years, ranging from about 20 to 90.

Sequencing used immunoSEQ multiplex PCR; TCRdb keeps in-frame clones, though not all of them. This table has nearly 60,000 clones, more than 80% appearing once. Study observations and caveats: In the expanded peripheral T cells, antigen specificity was never determined.

Specimen: CD4+ or CD8+ T cells sorted from blood, collected in a trial of the OX40 agonist ivuxolimab. This clonotype originated in an adult with an advanced solid tumor such as melanoma, head and neck, liver or kidney cancer.

In DNA form, the CDR3 reads TGTGCCAGCAGCACTACGCGACAGGGCCATGGCTACACCTTC. The encoded protein is CASSTTRQGHGYTF. The genes are TRBV5-5 and TRBJ1-2; 7 bases agree with TRBD1. CDR3 length equals 14 residues. Germline CDR1 and CDR2: SGHKS and YYEKEE (reference sequence). J was trimmed by 6 bases and V by 4 bases; bases with no gene match: 9.